This T cell receptor beta chain was recorded in a study of cytomegalovirus exposure and HLA in healthy donors. The PCR had 60 Vbeta and 13 Jbeta primers. Repertoires were generated with immunoSEQ multiplex PCR, while TCRdb's copy carries only in-frame clones and drops some. This table has approximately 140,000 clones, 80% appearing once. This clone occurred once. The TCR sequence derives from a male donor in good health and CMV-seronegative. The sequencing input was PBMCs.

In nucleotides, the CDR3 is TGTGCCAGCAGCCAAGATCTAGGGGCCGGCTACACCTTC. It specifies CASSQDLGAGYTF. The J gene is TRBJ1-2, the V gene TRBV4-2, with D possibly being TRBD1 (5 bases). The CDR3 sequence is 13 residues long. The V gene lost 0 bases and the J gene lost 8 bases, with 10 bases spanning the gap. Per germline, CDR1 LGHNA and CDR2 YNFKEQ.